The clone carrying this TCR beta chain was seen only once. These data come from a study of cytomegalovirus exposure and HLA in healthy donors. Only in-frame clones appear in the TCRdb table, and some are missing; sequencing was by immunoSEQ multiplex PCR. The profile shows about 130,000 clones, 89% of them singletons. The roughly 120-subject validation cohort, separate from the roughly 700-subject first cohort, included the donors. The clonotype was recovered from a woman under 30 in good health and CMV-seronegative. The specimen sequenced was PBMCs.

The CDR3 nucleotides read TGTGCCAGCTCCCGGGACAGTGCTATGAGTGGCTACACCTTC. Translating it yields CASSRDSAMSGYTF. This chain uses TRBV18 with TRBJ1-2, with 7 bases aligning to TRBD1. The CDR3 is 14 residues long. J gave up 7 bases and V 6 bases, and 11 bases lay outside the gene matches. Germline V gene lookup returns CDR1 KGHSH and CDR2 LQKENI.